These T cell receptor beta chains were read from a single sample in a study of blood T cell repertoires in COVID-19. Generated by immunoSEQ multiplex PCR, the TCRdb table keeps only in-frame clones and is missing some. The sample includes 140,000 or so clones, 60% to 85% of them seen just once. Sequencing was done on a sample of peripheral blood. These receptors were collected from a middle-aged man with acute or convalescent COVID-19. CDR3s include the opening cysteine and the closing phenylalanine or tryptophan. A D gene is named only where the DNA matches it firmly. Expanded clones get a size class; other rows say once, few or many, or leave the size out.

d_call | clone_size | j_call | v_call | cdr3_aa | cdr3_nt
TRBD1 | - | TRBJ2-5 | TRBV29-1 | CSVASTGDRETQYF | TGCAGCGTTGCGTCCACAGGGGATAGGGAGACCCAGTACTTC
- | - | TRBJ2-7 | TRBV7-9 | CASSQPGQQQQYF | TGTGCCAGCAGCCAACCGGGACAACAACAGCAGTACTTC
- | - | TRBJ2-7 | TRBV5-1 | CASSPGSQGLFYEQYF | TGCGCCAGCAGCCCCGGGAGCCAGGGCTTATTCTACGAGCAGTACTTC
- | - | TRBJ1-5 | TRBV5-4 | CASSRAPDSNQPQHF | TGTGCCAGCAGCCGGGCCCCCGACAGTAATCAGCCCCAGCATTTT
TRBD1 | few | TRBJ2-2 | TRBV29-1 | CSADVTGGRGELFF | TGCAGCGCCGACGTGACAGGGGGCAGGGGGGAGCTGTTTTTT
TRBD1 | - | TRBJ1-4 | TRBV6-5 | CASSATTGQSEKLFF | TGTGCCAGCAGCGCGACGACAGGGCAGTCGGAAAAACTGTTTTTT
TRBD2 | once | TRBJ2-5 | TRBV5-4 | CASSLPGLAGGREETQYF | TGTGCCAGCAGCTTACCGGGACTAGCGGGGGGGCGGGAGGAGACCCAGTACTTC
- | - | TRBJ1-2 | TRBV30 | CAQGQDNYGYTF | TGTGCCCAGGGTCAGGACAACTATGGCTACACCTTC
- | - | TRBJ1-1 | TRBV5-4 | CASSYDTLNTEAFF | TGTGCCAGCAGCTACGACACGCTGAACACTGAAGCTTTCTTT
- | - | TRBJ2-7 | TRBV7-9 | CASRKGPTSEQYF | TGTGCCAGCAGAAAGGGGCCAACGTCGGAGCAGTACTTC
TRBD1 | - | TRBJ1-1 | TRBV27 | CASTGGTEAFF | TGTGCCAGCACAGGGGGCACTGAAGCTTTCTTT
- | - | TRBJ2-5 | TRBV13 | CASSSGLVQETQYF | TGTGCCAGCAGCTCCGGACTGGTACAAGAGACCCAGTACTTC
TRBD1 | - | TRBJ2-5 | TRBV5-4 | CASSTTGGQETQYF | TGTGCCAGCAGCACTACAGGGGGCCAAGAGACCCAGTACTTC
- | - | TRBJ1-4 | TRBV4-2 | CASSQGGGSNEKLFF | TGTGCCAGCAGCCAAGGGGGCGGAAGTAATGAAAAACTGTTTTTT
- | - | TRBJ1-2 | TRBV2 | CASRRRSENYGYTF | TGTGCCAGCAGAAGGAGGTCTGAGAACTATGGCTACACCTTC
- | - | TRBJ1-1 | TRBV4-1 | CASSQDIGTPWRNTEAFF | TGCGCCAGCAGCCAAGATATCGGGACACCATGGAGGAACACTGAAGCTTTCTTT
TRBD1 | few | TRBJ1-5 | TRBV19 | CASSRDSNQPQHF | TGTGCCAGTAGTCGGGACAGTAATCAGCCCCAGCATTTT
- | - | TRBJ2-3 | TRBV29-1 | CSVEGGLRGTDTQYF | TGCAGCGTTGAGGGCGGGTTACGTGGCACAGATACGCAGTATTTT
TRBD2 | - | TRBJ2-2 | TRBV6-5 | CASSLAGGNTGELFF | TGTGCCAGCAGCTTAGCGGGGGGGAACACCGGGGAGCTGTTTTTT
- | few | TRBJ2-7 | TRBV10-1 | CASSETRGQGLSEQYF | TGCGCCAGCAGTGAGACAAGAGGGCAGGGGCTGAGCGAGCAGTACTTC
- | - | TRBJ1-6 | TRBV10-2 | CASTEVGAGNSPLHF | TGCGCCAGCACCGAGGTGGGGGCTGGTAATTCACCCCTCCACTTT